The rows below give T cell receptor beta chains drawn from one sample of a study of Tregs in tolerant kidney transplant recipients. The table came from immunoSEQ multiplex PCR; TCRdb's copy has only in-frame clones and leaves some out. The table records under 90,000 clones, about 91% of them present only once. This material consisted of CD4+ T cells from blood (PBMCs), taken 24 months after the transplant. These receptors came from a human patient who received a combined kidney and bone marrow transplant. Some T cells may originate from the graft donor. Both conserved end residues are part of each CDR3. A D gene is named only where the DNA matches it firmly. Size values are once, few and many counts, or a class for expanded clones, and some rows have none.

>NA|TRBV19|NA|TRBJ1-2
CASSIQYHGYTF
TGTGCCAGTAGTATACAGTACCATGGCTACACCTTC
>NA|TRBV5-1|NA|TRBJ1-1
CASSFGVREMNTEAFF
TGCGCCAGCAGCTTTGGGGTTCGGGAGATGAACACTGAAGCTTTCTTT
>NA|TRBV7-9|TRBD1|TRBJ2-7
CASSMKDRADEQYF
TGTGCCAGCAGCATGAAGGACAGGGCGGACGAGCAGTACTTC
>NA|TRBV28|NA|TRBJ1-1
CASSPPGRYTEAFF
TGTGCCAGCAGCCCTCCGGGGAGGTACACTGAAGCTTTCTTT
>NA|TRBV7-2|NA|TRBJ2-3
CASSLAPADTQYF
TGTGCCAGCAGCTTAGCTCCAGCGGATACGCAGTATTTT
>NA|TRBV19|TRBD1|TRBJ2-6
CASSRDRDRGSGANVLTF
TGTGCCAGTAGCCGAGACCGGGACAGGGGGTCTGGGGCCAACGTCCTGACTTTC
>NA|TRBV5-4|NA|TRBJ2-1
CASSSEMLSGYNEQFF
TGTGCCAGCAGCTCGGAGATGTTGTCTGGTTACAATGAGCAGTTCTTC
>NA|TRBV19|NA|TRBJ1-3
CASSTHPGYGNTIYF
TGTGCCAGTAGTACACATCCAGGGTATGGAAACACCATATATTTT
>NA|TRBV11-1|NA|TRBJ2-5
CASSSQKRAEETQYF
TGTGCCAGCAGCTCCCAGAAGCGGGCGGAAGAGACCCAGTACTTC
>once|TRBV5-6|TRBD1|TRBJ1-4
CASSALDRVLTNEKLFF
TGTGCCAGCAGCGCCCTGGACAGGGTTTTAACTAATGAAAAACTGTTTTTT
>NA|TRBV4-3|TRBD2|TRBJ2-7
CASSQDAGGTPYEQYF
TGCGCCAGCAGCCAAGACGCCGGGGGGACTCCCTACGAGCAGTACTTC
>NA|TRBV6-1|TRBD1|TRBJ1-2
CASSEPRQGAYGYTF
TGTGCCAGCAGTGAACCCCGACAGGGGGCCTATGGCTACACCTTC
>NA|TRBV7-2|TRBD1|TRBJ1-5
CASSKSVGQGGQPQHF
TGTGCCAGCAGCAAAAGCGTGGGACAGGGAGGACAGCCCCAGCATTTT
>NA|TRBV4-2|TRBD2|TRBJ2-1
CASSQDPGTTNNEQFF
TGTGCCAGCAGCCAAGATCCCGGGACTACAAACAATGAGCAGTTCTTC
>NA|TRBV10-3|TRBD2|TRBJ2-1
CAISESGGGYNEQFF
TGTGCCATCAGTGAGAGCGGGGGGGGGTACAATGAGCAGTTCTTC
>NA|TRBV19|TRBD1|TRBJ2-5
CASAGTVGETQYF
TGTGCCAGCGCTGGGACAGTTGGTGAGACCCAGTACTTC
>once|TRBV9|TRBD2|TRBJ2-1
CASSVTAGGLNEQFF
TGTGCCAGCAGCGTTACAGCGGGAGGGCTAAATGAGCAGTTCTTC
>NA|TRBV29-1|TRBD1|TRBJ2-7
CSVYDGQASSYEQYF
TGCAGCGTATACGACGGACAGGCTAGTTCCTACGAGCAGTACTTC
>NA|TRBV7-2|NA|TRBJ2-7
CASSFNYEQYF
TGTGCCAGCAGCTTCAACTACGAGCAGTACTTC
>NA|TRBV11-3|TRBD1|TRBJ2-5
CASSPRTGEETQYF
TGTGCCAGCAGCCCGAGGACAGGGGAGGAGACCCAGTACTTC
>NA|TRBV30|TRBD2|TRBJ2-4
CAWSAPSYSGLAGGINIQYF
TGTGCCTGGAGCGCCCCCTCCTACTCGGGACTAGCGGGAGGGATAAACATTCAGTACTTC
>NA|TRBV5-6|TRBD2|TRBJ2-5
CASSLAPTSVQETQYF
TGTGCCAGCAGCTTGGCCCCGACTAGCGTACAAGAGACCCAGTACTTC
>NA|TRBV25-1|NA|TRBJ2-7
CASSDMRVPTYEQYF
TGTGCCAGCAGTGACATGAGGGTACCCACCTACGAGCAGTACTTC
>NA|TRBV7-2|TRBD1|TRBJ2-3
CASSKQGGNTDTQYF
TGTGCCAGCAGCAAACAGGGGGGAAACACAGATACGCAGTATTTT
>NA|TRBV11-2|NA|TRBJ1-2
CASSLAAGVYGYTF
TGTGCCAGCAGCTTAGCCGCAGGGGTCTATGGCTACACCTTC
>NA|TRBV18|NA|TRBJ2-3
CASSPPGNTDTQYF
TGTGCCAGCTCACCCCCGGGGAACACAGATACGCAGTATTTT
>NA|TRBV6-1|NA|TRBJ2-7
CASRGGARYEQYF
TGTGCCAGCAGAGGTGGGGCCCGCTACGAGCAGTACTTC
>NA|TRBV11-3|TRBD2|TRBJ2-1
CASDLISGGYNEQFF
TGTGCCAGCGACCTTATTAGCGGGGGCTACAATGAGCAGTTCTTC
>NA|TRBV19|TRBD2|TRBJ2-7
CASSTGGYEQYF
TGTGCCAGTAGTACGGGGGGCTACGAGCAGTACTTC
>NA|TRBV5-6|TRBD2|TRBJ2-3
CASSTGLAGTTDTQYF
TGTGCCAGCAGCACCGGACTAGCGGGAACTACAGATACGCAGTATTTT
>NA|TRBV19|TRBD1|TRBJ2-7
CASSGPRTGGYEQYF
TGTGCCAGTAGTGGCCCTCGGACAGGGGGGTACGAGCAGTACTTC
>NA|TRBV2|NA|TRBJ2-3
CASSYAGHSTDTQYF
TGTGCCAGCAGTTACGCAGGACATAGCACAGATACGCAGTATTTT
>NA|TRBV10-3|NA|TRBJ1-1
CAISETGPNAEAFF
TGTGCCATCAGTGAGACAGGTCCTAATGCTGAAGCTTTCTTT
>NA|TRBV11-2|TRBD2|TRBJ2-7
CASSRQQGLAGYYEQYF
TGTGCCAGCAGCCGCCAGCAGGGACTAGCGGGGTACTACGAGCAGTACTTC
>NA|TRBV7-2|NA|TRBJ1-1
CASSVQVVAFF
TGTGCCAGCAGCGTACAGGTGGTAGCTTTCTTT
>NA|TRBV25-1|TRBD1|TRBJ1-4
CASGTTGWVEKLFF
TGTGCCAGCGGAACGACAGGGTGGGTTGAAAAACTGTTTTTT
>few|TRBV15|TRBD1|TRBJ1-6
CATSRDLNRGRNNSPLHF
TGTGCCACCAGCAGAGATCTAAACAGGGGGCGAAATAATTCACCCCTCCACTTT
>NA|TRBV5-4|NA|TRBJ1-1
CASSSPAEAFF
TGTGCCAGCAGCTCACCGGCTGAAGCTTTCTTT
>NA|TRBV7-8|TRBD1|TRBJ2-5
CASSRGQGETQYF
TGTGCCAGCAGCCGCGGACAGGGAGAGACCCAGTACTTC
>NA|TRBV5-1|NA|TRBJ2-7
CASSLIGYEQYF
TGCGCCAGCAGCTTGATCGGCTACGAGCAGTACTTC
>NA|TRBV23-1|NA|TRBJ2-2
CASSPRVTGELFF
TGCGCCAGCAGTCCACGGGTGACCGGGGAGCTGTTTTTT